One sample yielded the 3 T cell receptor beta chains listed below, sequenced in a study of OX40 agonist ivuxolimab in advanced cancers. Library method: the immunoSEQ multiplex PCR assay. As stored in TCRdb, this immuneACCESS dataset retains in-frame rearrangements with V and J assigned. A fraction of the clones does not appear; measured against another copy, unresolved V genes explain less than half of the discrepancy, and the remainder lacks a known reason. The sample data list about 100,000 clones, and 75% to 95% of these were observed just once. The biggest ten clones account for roughly 1.1% of the sample. The sample in question was CD4+ or CD8+ T cells sorted from blood, obtained in a trial of the OX40 agonist ivuxolimab. These receptors originate from an adult with an advanced solid tumor such as melanoma, head and neck, liver or kidney cancer.

The V call is TRBV28, the J call TRBJ2-1, with D perhaps being TRBD1 or TRBD2 (6 bases each). Per germline, CDR1 MDHEN and CDR2 SYDVKM. Trimming shortened V by 1 base and J by 7 bases, and 17 bases separated the two germline ends. CDR3 length: 16 amino acids. The CDR3 bases are TGTGCCAGCAGTTTATATCCGGGGGCCTTTTCGAATGAGCAGTTCTTC. It yields the protein CASSLYPGAFSNEQFF. The full variable domain, with the rest looked up from reference TRBV28 and TRBJ2-1, is DVKVTQSSRYLVKRTGEKVFLECVQDMDHENMFWYRQDPGLGLRLIYFSYDVKMKEKGDIPEGYSVSREKKERFSLILESASTNQTSMYLCASSLYPGAFSNEQFFGPGTRLTVL.

V gene TRBV6-1 combines with J gene TRBJ1-2; 9 bases agree with TRBD1. The germline gives CDR1 MNHNS, CDR2 SASEGT. The CDR3 contains 14 residues. V was clipped by 10 bases and J by 3 bases; unmatched bases: 9. The CDR3 region is CAISWGQGDYGYTF. The DNA of the CDR3 is TGTGCCATCTCCTGGGGACAGGGTGACTATGGCTACACCTTC.

This clone is a singleton in its sample. V gene TRBV9 combines with J gene TRBJ1-3, with TRBD1 as a possible D gene (5 bases). V was trimmed by 0 bases and J by 9 bases, leaving 16 bases between them. Germline V gene lookup returns CDR1 SGDLS and CDR2 YYNGEE. The CDR3 spans 15 residues. The CDR3 DNA reads as TGTGCCAGCAGCGTAGGAGGAGGGGACGGGGGCACCATATATTTT. It codes for CASSVGGGDGGTIYF.